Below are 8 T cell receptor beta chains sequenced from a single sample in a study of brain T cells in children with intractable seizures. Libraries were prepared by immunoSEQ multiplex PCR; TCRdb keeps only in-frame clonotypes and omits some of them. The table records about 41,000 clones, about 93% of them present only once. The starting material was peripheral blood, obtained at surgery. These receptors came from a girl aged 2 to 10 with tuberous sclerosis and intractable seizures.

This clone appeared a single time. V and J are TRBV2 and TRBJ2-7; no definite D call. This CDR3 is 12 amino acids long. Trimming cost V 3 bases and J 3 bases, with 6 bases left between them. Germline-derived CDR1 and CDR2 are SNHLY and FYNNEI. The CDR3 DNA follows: TGTGCCAGCAGTGAGCTGGGCTACGAGCAGTACTTC. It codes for CASSELGYEQYF.

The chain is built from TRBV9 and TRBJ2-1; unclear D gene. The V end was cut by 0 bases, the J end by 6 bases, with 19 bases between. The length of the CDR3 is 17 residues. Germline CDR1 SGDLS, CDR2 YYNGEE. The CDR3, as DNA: TGTGCCAGCAGCGTAGTCTTCACCAAAACCGTCCCCAATGAGCAGTTCTTC. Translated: CASSVVFTKTVPNEQFF.

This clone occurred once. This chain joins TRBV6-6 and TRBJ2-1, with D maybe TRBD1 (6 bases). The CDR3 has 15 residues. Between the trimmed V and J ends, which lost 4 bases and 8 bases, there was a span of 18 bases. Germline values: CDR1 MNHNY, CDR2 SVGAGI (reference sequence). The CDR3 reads CASSFNRDIRDEQFF. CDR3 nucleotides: TGTGCCAGCAGTTTCAACCGGGACATTAGGGATGAGCAGTTCTTC.

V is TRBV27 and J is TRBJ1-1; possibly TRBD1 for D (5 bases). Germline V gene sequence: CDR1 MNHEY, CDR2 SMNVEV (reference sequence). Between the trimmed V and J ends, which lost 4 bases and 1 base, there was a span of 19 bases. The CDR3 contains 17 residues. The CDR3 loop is CASSSLTAGPGNTEAFF. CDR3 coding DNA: TGTGCCAGCAGTTCCCTCACAGCAGGGCCCGGGAACACTGAAGCTTTCTTT.

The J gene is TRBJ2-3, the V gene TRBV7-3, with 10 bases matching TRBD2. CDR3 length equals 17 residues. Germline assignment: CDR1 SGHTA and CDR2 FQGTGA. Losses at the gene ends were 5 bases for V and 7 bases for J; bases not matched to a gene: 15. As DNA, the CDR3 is TGTGCCAGCAGCCCGAAGCCGTCAGCGGGGGGGCCCAATACGCAGTATTTT. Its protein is CASSPKPSAGGPNTQYF.

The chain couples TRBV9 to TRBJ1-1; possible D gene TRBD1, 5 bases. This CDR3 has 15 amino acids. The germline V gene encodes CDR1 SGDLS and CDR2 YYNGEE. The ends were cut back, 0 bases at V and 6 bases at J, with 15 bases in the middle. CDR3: CASSVESGRLAEAFF. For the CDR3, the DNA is TGTGCCAGCAGCGTAGAATCAGGGAGGTTGGCTGAAGCTTTCTTT.

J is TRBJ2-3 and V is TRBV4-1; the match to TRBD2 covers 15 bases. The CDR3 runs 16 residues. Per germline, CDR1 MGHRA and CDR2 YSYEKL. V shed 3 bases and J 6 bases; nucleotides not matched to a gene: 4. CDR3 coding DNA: TGCGCCAGCAGCCAGCTAGGGACTAGCGGGGGGGATACGCAGTATTTT. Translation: CASSQLGTSGGDTQYF.

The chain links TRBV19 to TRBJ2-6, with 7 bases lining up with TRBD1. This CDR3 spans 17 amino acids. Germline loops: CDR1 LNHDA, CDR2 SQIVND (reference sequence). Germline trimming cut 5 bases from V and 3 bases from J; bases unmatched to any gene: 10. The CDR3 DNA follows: TGTGCCAGTAGTTCCCAAGTGACAGGGTTTGGGGCCAACGTCCTGACTTTC. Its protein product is CASSSQVTGFGANVLTF. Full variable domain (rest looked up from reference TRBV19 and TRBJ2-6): DGGITQSPKYLFRKEGQNVTLSCEQNLNHDAMYWYRQDPGQGLRLIYYSQIVNDFQKGDIAEGYSVSREKKESFPLTVTSAQKNPTAFYLCASSSQVTGFGANVLTFGAGSRLTVL.